The sequence of this T cell receptor (beta chain) was determined in a study of shared clonotypes between healthy human individuals. Turning to the study itself: Per donor, three plates held CD4 naive cells, three held CD4 memory, two held CD8 naive and one held CD8 memory. Findings of the study overall: A reduction in generation probabilities was seen for non-shared clonotypes relative to those shared by all four donors.

Worth noting for this clone: The antigen is undetermined.

The repertoire was sequenced with immunoSEQ multiplex PCR; TCRdb's copy has only in-frame clones and lacks some. The repertoire holds under 2.5 million clones, with around 90% as singletons. This CDR3 is built from 15 residues. Looked up from germline, CDR1 is SGHRS and CDR2 is YFSETQ. Trimming took off 0 bases at V and 0 bases at J, with 9 bases between the two ends. This chain links TRBV5-1 with TRBJ1-1; D ambiguous. Sample: naive CD4+ T cells from PBMCs. The subset is: CD45RA+ positively selected. The clonotype was recovered from a young man in good health. Some clones in this sample may be carry-over from other donors' samples. CDR3 coding DNA: TGCGCCAGCAGCTTGGGCAGCCACATGAACACTGAAGCTTTCTTT. This gives the protein CASSLGSHMNTEAFF.